This passage covers 22 T cell receptor beta chains from one sample sequenced in a study of CD8 T cells in ankylosing spondylitis. Each CDR3 protein gets one entry after TCRdb re-called the 5' RACE reads with MiXCR. The sample consists of about 360,000 distinct CDR3 sequences, 20% to 25% of them appearing once. What was sequenced was blood, either unsorted or a sorted T cell fraction (not recorded which). The origin of the receptors is a male donor with ankylosing spondylitis or in good health (not recorded which).

This clonotype was detected only a few times. The chain is built from TRBV12-3 or TRBV12-4 and TRBJ2-1; the match to TRBD2 covers 9 bases. The length of the CDR3 is 14 residues. V shed 7 bases, J shed 6 bases, and the junction held 7 bases outside the gene matches. Here the CDR3 DNA reads TGTGCCAGCACCCTCAGCGGGGGGCGCAATGAGCAGTTCTTC. Translating gives CASTLSGGRNEQFF.

This clonotype has more than one count but fewer than ten. V gene TRBV6-1 combines with J gene TRBJ1-2, with a possible D match to TRBD1 (5 bases). CDR3 size: 15 residues. The V gene lost 5 bases and the J gene lost 8 bases, with 21 bases spanning the gap. Germline V gene data show CDR1 as MNHNS and CDR2 as SASEGT. For the CDR3, the DNA is TGTGCCAGCAGTACCTCCGGGACTGCAGCAACCGGCTACACCTTC. Amino acid sequence: CASSTSGTAATGYTF.

This clonotype was detected a few times. The chain joins TRBV12-3 or TRBV12-4 to TRBJ2-5; perhaps TRBD1 as D (5 bases). CDR3 length equals 14 residues. Deletions cut 5 bases from V and 1 base from J, with 11 bases between. CDR3 region: CASSETGLQETQYF. CDR3 in DNA: TGTGCCAGCAGTGAAACAGGTCTCCAAGAGACCCAGTACTTC.

This clonotype was counted a few times. V and J are TRBV28 and TRBJ2-5, with D perhaps given as TRBD1 or TRBD2 (7 bases each). Germline V lookup: CDR1 MDHEN, CDR2 SYDVKM. The CDR3 has 17 amino acids. Between the trimmed V and J ends, which lost 6 bases and 7 bases, there was a span of 27 bases. CDR3: CASRPIGGTEGIGTQYF. The CDR3 DNA is TGTGCCAGCAGACCTATCGGGGGGACAGAAGGTATTGGGACCCAGTACTTC.

The rearrangement uses TRBV20-1 and TRBJ2-7, with TRBD1 matching over 9 bases. CDR3 length: 14 residues. Unmatched junction bases numbered 12, after V lost 3 bases and J lost 9 bases. The germline V gene has CDR1 DFQATT and CDR2 SNEGSKA (reference sequence). The CDR3 region is CSASVVTGGVLQYF. The DNA of the CDR3 is TGCAGTGCTAGTGTTGTGACAGGGGGGGTATTGCAGTACTTC.

This clonotype showed up just a few times. V usage is TRBV2 and J usage is TRBJ2-7; the D is unclear. Germline loops: CDR1 SNHLY, CDR2 FYNNEI. V gave up 1 base and J gave up 2 bases, with 6 bases separating them. The CDR3 has 13 residues. The CDR3 coding sequence is TGTGCCAGCAGTGAAGTCGACGCCTACGAGCAGTACTTC. Translation: CASSEVDAYEQYF.

The V gene is TRBV20-1, the J gene TRBJ2-1; 8 nucleotides agree with TRBD2. From germline, CDR1 is DFQATT and CDR2 SNEGSKA (reference sequence). The junction had 9 bases not matched to a gene; V was cut back by 6 bases and J by 2 bases. The CDR3 totals 15 residues. CDR3: CSAPVAGGAYNEQFF. DNA of the CDR3: TGCAGTGCCCCTGTTGCGGGGGGCGCCTACAATGAGCAGTTCTTC.

This clonotype was seen at least ten times. The CDR3 protein is CASSHERDEQFF. In nucleotides, the CDR3 is TGTGCCAGCAGCCACGAGCGGGATGAGCAGTTCTTC. The rearrangement joins TRBV7-6 to TRBJ2-1, with D perhaps TRBD2 (6 bases). The CDR3 is made up of 12 amino acids. Trimming cost V 5 bases and J 8 bases, with 10 bases left between them. Germline V CDR1 and CDR2: SGHVS, FNYEAQ.

In its sample, this clonotype was seen a few times. The chain recombines TRBV11-2 with TRBJ2-7; D is unresolved. This CDR3 is built from 13 residues. Germline CDR1 and CDR2: SGHAT and FQNNGV. The germline V and J ends were trimmed by 7 bases and 2 bases, with 12 bases remaining between them. This CDR3 reads CASTPASAYEQYF. The CDR3 nucleotides are TGTGCCAGCACCCCGGCATCAGCCTACGAGCAGTACTTC.

This clonotype was observed a few times. The CDR3 sequence: CASSSAGSSNQPQHF. CDR3 nucleotide sequence: TGTGCCAGCAGTTCCGCAGGGAGTAGCAATCAGCCCCAGCATTTT. The genes are TRBV28 and TRBJ1-5; D may be TRBD1 (5 bases). Germline lookup yields CDR1 MDHEN and CDR2 SYDVKM. With 4 bases removed from V and 0 bases from J, the gap between germline ends came to 10 bases. CDR3 length equals 15 residues.

This clonotype showed up just a few times. V usage is TRBV5-1 and J usage is TRBJ2-7, with D perhaps TRBD1 (6 bases). The ends were cut back, 0 bases at V and 5 bases at J, with 9 bases in the middle. Germline V gene lookup returns CDR1 SGHRS and CDR2 YFSETQ. The CDR3 contains 13 residues. Here the CDR3 DNA reads TGCGCCAGCAGCTTGGCCGGACAGAACGAGCAGTACTTC. Its translation: CASSLAGQNEQYF.

The sample holds a few counts of this clonotype. The chain carries TRBV20-1 and TRBJ2-1, with a tentative D call TRBD2 (6 bases). The V and J ends lost 5 bases and 8 bases respectively, with 19 bases between them. The CDR3 is 14 residues long. Germline lookup yields CDR1 DFQATT and CDR2 SNEGSKA (reference sequence). CDR3 DNA: TGCAGTGCTCCCTCTGCCCTTCGGAGGGATGAGCAGTTCTTC. Amino acid sequence: CSAPSALRRDEQFF.

The DNA of the CDR3 is TGTGCCAGCAGTGAATATGGGACTAGCTACAATGTAGAGCAGTTCTTC. Residues: CASSEYGTSYNVEQFF. The chain is built from TRBV6-1 and TRBJ2-1; 9 nucleotides agree with TRBD2. Trimming removed 2 bases from V and 10 bases from J; junction bases left unmatched: 12. Germline V lookup: CDR1 MNHNS, CDR2 SASEGT. The CDR3 is 16 residues long.

The gene calls are TRBV10-2 and TRBJ2-2; the D is unclear. The CDR3 is made up of 14 amino acids. Trimming took 6 bases from V and 4 from J, leaving 12 bases between them. CDR1 WSHSY and CDR2 SAAADI come from the germline V gene. CDR3 loop: CASSGSPGTGELFF. CDR3 DNA sequence: TGCGCCAGCAGCGGGTCCCCAGGCACCGGGGAGCTGTTTTTT.

The chain uses TRBV20-1 and TRBJ2-5, with D perhaps matching TRBD1 or TRBD2 (6 bases each). CDR3 length: 15 residues. Germline lookup yields CDR1 DFQATT and CDR2 SNEGSKA (reference sequence). V dropped 7 bases and J dropped 1 base, with 19 bases sitting between them. The CDR3 nucleotides read TGCAGTGGGGGGGATCTGGACAGAAGCCAAGAGACCCAGTACTTC. Its translation: CSGGDLDRSQETQYF.

This clonotype was found a few times. The chain is built from TRBV5-1 and TRBJ2-4, with a possible D match to TRBD2 (6 bases). The germline V gene has CDR1 SGHRS and CDR2 YFSETQ. There are 16 residues in the CDR3. Trimming shortened V by 3 bases and J by 0 bases, and 13 bases separated the two germline ends. CDR3 residues: CASSSLPGLAKNIQYF. In DNA, the CDR3 is TGCGCCAGCAGCTCTCTCCCGGGACTAGCCAAAAACATTCAGTACTTC.

The V and J genes are TRBV6-1 and TRBJ2-1, with TRBD2 matching over 7 bases. CDR1 and CDR2 from the germline V gene are MNHNS and SASEGT. V lost 5 bases, J lost 0 bases, and 7 bases stayed unmatched. There are 16 residues in the CDR3. Here the CDR3 reads CASSPRRGVSYNEQFF. The DNA for the CDR3 is TGTGCCAGCAGTCCCCGCCGGGGGGTCTCCTACAATGAGCAGTTCTTC.

This clonotype has only a few counts. The junction does not match germline at one end; this may be a read error. The chain employs TRBV13 and TRBJ1-4, with 10 bases fitting TRBD1. The germline CDR1 and CDR2 sequences are PRHDT and FYEKMQ (reference sequence). CDR3 size: 18 residues. The CDR3 region is CTSSSPDRGGATNEKLFF. The CDR3 bases are TGTACCAGCAGCTCACCGGACAGGGGGGGGGCAACTAATGAAAAACTGTTTTTT.

At least ten counts were recorded for this clonotype. This chain uses TRBV11-2 with TRBJ2-3, with D perhaps TRBD2 (6 bases). Looked up from germline, CDR1 is SGHAT and CDR2 is FQNNGV. V was pared by 8 bases and J by 5 bases, with 35 bases between. This CDR3 has 20 residues. CDR3 nucleotides: TGTGCCAGCCAGCGCCTCAGCCCCACTAGCTCCTCTTTCCCGGAAGATACGCAGTATTTT. Its protein is CASQRLSPTSSSFPEDTQYF.

The CDR3 DNA follows: TGTGCCAGCAGCCAGGGTCTGACTAGTGCAGATACGCAGTATTTT. Protein product: CASSQGLTSADTQYF. J is TRBJ2-3 and V is TRBV3-1; tentatively, D is TRBD2 (6 bases). The germline V gene has CDR1 LGHDT and CDR2 YNNKEL (reference sequence). Deletions cut 3 bases from V and 4 bases from J, with 14 bases between. CDR3 length equals 15 residues.

This clonotype showed up just a few times. The J gene is TRBJ2-1, the V gene TRBV20-1; maybe TRBD2 (6 bases). This CDR3 has 13 residues. Looked up from germline, CDR1 is DFQATT and CDR2 is SNEGSKA (reference sequence). The V end was cut by 3 bases, the J end by 4 bases, with 10 bases between. The CDR3 DNA reads TGCAGTGCTAGGCCACGGGGGTACAATGAGCAGTTCTTC. Residues: CSARPRGYNEQFF.

This chain uses TRBV12-3 or TRBV12-4 with TRBJ2-1; a possible D gene is TRBD1 (6 bases). The CDR3 loop spans 12 amino acids. V was trimmed by 6 bases and J by 8 bases, leaving 11 bases between them. CDR3 amino acids: CASRRQVDEQFF. Written as DNA, the CDR3 is TGTGCCAGCAGACGACAGGTCGATGAGCAGTTCTTC.